The sequence of this T cell receptor (beta chain) was determined in a study of blood T cells in healthy people across ages (dated by TCRdb to about 2015). For the study in its entirety: In model experiments, roughly one uniquely barcoded TCR beta cDNA molecule per two T cells was captured by template switching. The study measured age-related changes in TCR beta repertoire diversity using deep sequencing normalized with unique cDNA molecular identifiers. Donors were grouped into four age groups: young (average about 15 years), middle-aged (about 40), aged (over 55) and long-lived (around 80). To avoid experimental bias, donors of different ages were spread randomly across the sequencing lanes. For two donors (one aged 18 to 30 and one aged 80 or older), the study analyzed two additional independent replicas of 1 million unique cDNA reads from the same blood draw. Overall study outcomes, separate from this receptor: Observed TCR beta diversity per million T cells fell roughly linearly with age, and a significant reduction was already apparent by age about 43. Bulk unsorted PBMC profiling prevented conclusive comparison of naive and antigen-experienced compartments. The CMV infection status of donors was not known, potentially confounding age-related changes in expanded clonotypes. A strong correlation was found between observed TCR beta diversity and the percentage of naive T cells measured by flow cytometry. Estimates of total diversity based on one million sequenced T cells were considered lower bounds and underestimates. Compared with the aged group, more naive CD4+ T cells, fewer expanded clones and increased TCR diversity were shown by the long-lived group, suggesting age selection.

V has 1 base trimmed and J has 5 bases trimmed; junction bases matching no gene number 9. For CDR1 and CDR2, the germline V gene (reference sequence) lists DFQATT and SNEGSKA. CDR3 length: 15 amino acids, cysteine to phenylalanine. Only the CDR3 portion is preserved as DNA: 45 bases, with reading frame beginning at the first base. Donors were approximately 42 systemically healthy Caucasian individuals from Russia aged roughly 6 to 90 years. Around 10 milliliters of peripheral blood were collected from each donor into EDTA-treated Vacutainer tubes. PBMCs were isolated by Ficoll-Paque density-gradient centrifugation, with at least 7 million obtained per sample. Total RNA was extracted from PBMCs with Trizol reagent, with at least 6 micrograms obtained per sample. Naive CD45RAhigh/CD27high T cell percentages were measured by flow cytometry on a PBMC aliquot from every donor. The library came from 5' RACE. Reads for this sample came from an Illumina HiSeq 2500. A second about 7 to 11 cycle PCR used a sample-barcoded 5' primer and a J-beta primer mix. A unique molecular identifier was introduced onto each TCR beta cDNA molecule by a template-switch 5' adaptor carrying 12 random nucleotides. At least 2.5 million CDR3-containing paired-end reads were obtained from each sample. The Mint cDNA synthesis kit, primed by a TRBC-specific oligonucleotide, was used to synthesize first-strand cDNA from all RNA. After uracil-DNA glycosylase treatment, a first 18-cycle PCR used universal primers M1SS and BC2_uni_R on all cDNA. The original methods were these. For normalization, 1 million high-quality reads were randomly selected from each sample, with every read carrying a distinct molecular identifier. Instead of being binned into consensus sequences, reads with shared molecular identifiers were discarded. MiTCR, set to a Q25 quality threshold and the strictest error-elimination algorithm, was used for CDR3 identification, clonotype clustering and error correction. A nonparametric unseen species model using Euler transformation provided a lower-bound estimate of total TCR beta diversity. TCRdb ran its own pipeline on the public reads, namely fastp trimming at Q25 and MiXCR clone calling, and kept in-frame beta chains. Rows with one shared CDR3 protein collapse into an entry with the most common genes and DNA. TCRdb, rather than the study authors, made the V and J calls. In this sample the table shows approximately 800,000 distinct CDR3 sequences, about 53% of which occur a single time. The ten largest clones take up about 42% of the sample.

Of note for this clonotype: The clone's antigen remains unknown. Base qualities are not provided; no much larger clone lies one nucleotide away.

The sequence was collected from a man older than 75 in good health. The chain couples TRBV20-1 to TRBJ2-3, with TRBD2 matching 7 junction bases. Material for sequencing was blood. CDR3 sequence: CSARGSRDYLDTQYF. The sequenced DNA: TGCAGTGCTAGAGGTTCCCGGGACTACTTAGATACGCAGTATTTT.